The 10 T cell receptor beta chains in this list originate from one sample, sequenced in a study of CD8+CD57+ T cells in acquired aplastic anemia. It was patients with CD8+CD57+ cell expansion by flow cytometry who were chosen for sequencing. Genomic DNA constituted the template upon which TCR beta VDJ and CDR3 profiling was performed. From the reads, TCRdb called clonotypes with MiXCR, one entry per CDR3 protein. The profile shows about 160,000 distinct CDR3 sequences, less than 50% of them singletons. Sequencing input: sorted CD4+, CD8+, or CD8+CD57+ T cells (not recorded which) from PBMCs. The source of these receptors is a human donor with aplastic anemia.

This clonotype was observed at least ten times. V is TRBV2 and J is TRBJ2-5; a possible D gene is TRBD2 (5 bases). Germline lookup yields CDR1 SNHLY and CDR2 FYNNEI. The CDR3 totals 15 residues. V dropped 6 bases and J dropped 2 bases, with 16 bases sitting between them. The CDR3 DNA reads as TGTGCCAGCAGCAAAGCCCGGGGATCACAAGAGACCCAGTACTTC. This gives the protein CASSKARGSQETQYF.

The chain links TRBV24-1 to TRBJ1-2; D uncertain. V lost 4 bases, J lost 5 bases, and 10 bases lay in between. Germline lookup yields CDR1 KGHDR and CDR2 SFDVKD. The CDR3 covers 13 residues. The CDR3 protein is CATSDSRGYGYTF. CDR3 sequence (DNA): TGTGCCACCAGTGACTCGCGGGGTTATGGCTACACCTTC.

This clonotype was seen many times. The genes are TRBV6-2 or TRBV6-3 and TRBJ1-1; 8 bases are shared with TRBD1. The CDR3 is 14 amino acids. J was trimmed by 1 base and V by 6 bases; bases with no gene match: 4. Germline values: CDR1 MNHEY, CDR2 SVGEGT. The CDR3 nucleotides are TGTGCCAGCAGACCGGACAGGGAGAACACTGAAGCTTTCTTT. This codes for CASRPDRENTEAFF.

This clonotype has ten or more counts. The chain has TRBV2 and TRBJ1-2; unclear D gene. Germline V CDR1 and CDR2: SNHLY, FYNNEI. V was cut by 4 bases and J by 3 bases, with 3 bases left in between. The CDR3 contains 11 residues. CDR3 coding DNA: TGTGCCAGCAGTGGTCACTATGGCTACACCTTC. It yields the protein CASSGHYGYTF. The complete variable domain, with remaining parts taken from reference TRBV2 and TRBJ1-2, reads EPEVTQTPSHQVTQMGQEVILRCVPISNHLYFYWYRQILGQKVEFLVSFYNNEISEKSEIFDDQFSVERPDGSNFTLKIRSTKLEDSAMYFCASSGHYGYTFGSGTRLTVV.

This clonotype was seen ten or more times. The rearrangement uses TRBV19 and TRBJ1-2; D might be TRBD1 (5 bases). CDR3 length equals 12 residues. The germline V gene encodes CDR1 LNHDA and CDR2 SQIVND (reference sequence). The V gene lost 3 bases and the J gene lost 5 bases, with 7 bases spanning the gap. The CDR3 DNA is TGTGCCAGTAGTATCAGGGATTATGGCTACACCTTC. This sequence encodes CASSIRDYGYTF.

This clonotype is a singleton in its sample. Because the CDR3's place on the DNA is in doubt, the DNA is left out and the CDR3 is given as listed by TCRdb. J is TRBJ1-5 and V is TRBV19; TRBD1 is taken as the D call from the table, unchecked against the DNA. The CDR3 sequence runs 14 residues, both termini included. Looked up from germline, CDR1 is LNHDA and CDR2 is SQIVND (reference sequence). CDR3 in amino acids: CASTSDRINQPRHF.

Regarding this clonotype: The junction does not match germline at one end; this may be a read error. The chain combines TRBV14 with TRBJ2-6, with 11 nucleotides matching TRBD1. The germline V gene encodes CDR1 SGHDN and CDR2 FVKESK. The CDR3 loop spans 18 amino acids. DNA for the CDR3: TGTGCCAGCAGCCAAGGGACAGGGGGCCTCACTGGGGCCAACGCCCTGACTTTC. It translates to CASSQGTGGLTGANALTF.

V gene TRBV11-2 combines with J gene TRBJ2-1; D is perhaps TRBD1 (6 bases). Germline V gene data show CDR1 as SGHAT and CDR2 as FQNNGV. The CDR3 consists of 14 residues. The ends were cut back, 4 bases at V and 5 bases at J, with 12 bases in the middle. The DNA for the CDR3 is TGTGCCAGCAGCTCCGGACAGAAGAACAATGAGCAGTTCTTC. Translation gives CASSSGQKNNEQFF.

This clonotype was observed at least ten times. This chain uses TRBV6-5 with TRBJ1-2; D not certain. The CDR3 consists of 15 residues. Trimming stripped 2 bases from V and 1 base from J, with 11 bases between. Germline V gives CDR1 MNHEY, CDR2 SVGAGI. The CDR3, as DNA: TGTGCCAGCAGTTACGGCTCAGGAGTTAACTATGGCTACACCTTC. Translating it yields CASSYGSGVNYGYTF.

V usage is TRBV10-3 and J usage is TRBJ1-2; 10 bases are shared with TRBD1. The CDR3 length is 13 residues. The J segment lost 3 bases and the V segment lost 10 bases, leaving 5 bases of the junction unmatched. The V gene's germline CDR1 is ENHRY and CDR2 SYGVKD. This chain's CDR3 is CASRQGADYGYTF. The CDR3 bases are TGTGCCAGCAGACAGGGGGCGGACTATGGCTACACCTTC.